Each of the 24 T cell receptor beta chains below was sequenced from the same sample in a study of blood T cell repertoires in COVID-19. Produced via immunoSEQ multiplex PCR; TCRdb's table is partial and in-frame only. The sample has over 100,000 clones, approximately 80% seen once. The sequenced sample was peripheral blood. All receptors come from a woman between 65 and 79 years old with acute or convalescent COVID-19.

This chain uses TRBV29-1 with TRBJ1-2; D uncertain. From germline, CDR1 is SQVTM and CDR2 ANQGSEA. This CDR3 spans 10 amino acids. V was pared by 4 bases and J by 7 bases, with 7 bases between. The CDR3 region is CSVVEGGYTF. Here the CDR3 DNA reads TGCAGCGTTGTCGAGGGTGGCTACACCTTC.

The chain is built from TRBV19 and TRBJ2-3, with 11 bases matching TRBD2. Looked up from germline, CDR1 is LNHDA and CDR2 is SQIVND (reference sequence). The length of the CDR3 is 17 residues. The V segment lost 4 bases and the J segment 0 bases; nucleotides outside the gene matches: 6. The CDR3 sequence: CASSRIAGGLSTDTQYF. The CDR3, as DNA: TGTGCCAGTAGTAGGATAGCGGGGGGGCTGAGCACAGATACGCAGTATTTT. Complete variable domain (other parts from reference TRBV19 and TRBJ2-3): DGGITQSPKYLFRKEGQNVTLSCEQNLNHDAMYWYRQDPGQGLRLIYYSQIVNDFQKGDIAEGYSVSREKKESFPLTVTSAQKNPTAFYLCASSRIAGGLSTDTQYFGPGTRLTVL.

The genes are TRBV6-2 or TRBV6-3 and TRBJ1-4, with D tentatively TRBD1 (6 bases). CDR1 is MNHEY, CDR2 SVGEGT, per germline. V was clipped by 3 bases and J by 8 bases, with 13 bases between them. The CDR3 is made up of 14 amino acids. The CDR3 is CASSYAGEGEKLFF. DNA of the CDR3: TGTGCCAGCAGTTATGCAGGGGAAGGCGAAAAACTGTTTTTT.

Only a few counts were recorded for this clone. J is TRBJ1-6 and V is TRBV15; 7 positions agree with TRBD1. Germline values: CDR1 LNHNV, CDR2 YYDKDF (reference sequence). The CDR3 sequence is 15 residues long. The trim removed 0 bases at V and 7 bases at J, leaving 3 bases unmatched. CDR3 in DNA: TGTGCCACCAGCAGAGAGACAGGGAACAATTCACCCCTCCACTTT. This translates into CATSRETGNNSPLHF.

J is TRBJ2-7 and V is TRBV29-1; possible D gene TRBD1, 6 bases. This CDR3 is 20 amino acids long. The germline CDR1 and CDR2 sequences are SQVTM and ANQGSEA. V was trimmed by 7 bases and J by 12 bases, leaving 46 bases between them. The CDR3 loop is CSAGLRFVGASPRVQLRGYF. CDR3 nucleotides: TGCAGCGCCGGTCTTCGGTTTGTGGGGGCGAGTCCCCGCGTTCAATTACGGGGGTACTTC.

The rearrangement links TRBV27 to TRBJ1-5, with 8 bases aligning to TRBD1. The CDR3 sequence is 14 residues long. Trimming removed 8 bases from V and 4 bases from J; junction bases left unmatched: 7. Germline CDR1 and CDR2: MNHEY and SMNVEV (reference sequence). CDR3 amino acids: CASRQGRHNQPQHF. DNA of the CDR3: TGTGCCAGCCGACAGGGGCGACATAATCAGCCCCAGCATTTT.

The CDR3 bases are TGTGCCAGCGTAAACTATAGAGCGGACAGACACTCTGGAAACACCATATATTTT. Protein: CASVNYRADRHSGNTIYF. This chain joins TRBV19 and TRBJ1-3; the D gene is possibly TRBD1 (6 bases). Germline V gives CDR1 LNHDA, CDR2 SQIVND (reference sequence). The V end was cut by 9 bases, the J end by 0 bases, with 24 bases between. The CDR3 covers 18 residues.

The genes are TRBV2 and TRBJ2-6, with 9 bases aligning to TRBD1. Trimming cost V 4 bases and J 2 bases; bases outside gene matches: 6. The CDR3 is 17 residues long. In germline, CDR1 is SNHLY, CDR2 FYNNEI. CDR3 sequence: CASSAGQGNPGANVLTF. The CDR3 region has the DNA TGTGCCAGCAGTGCAGGACAGGGGAACCCTGGGGCCAACGTCCTGACTTTC.

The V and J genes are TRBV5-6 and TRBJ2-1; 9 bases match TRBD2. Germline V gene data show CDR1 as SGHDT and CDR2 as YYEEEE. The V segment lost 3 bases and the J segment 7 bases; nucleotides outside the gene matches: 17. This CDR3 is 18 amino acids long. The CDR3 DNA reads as TGTGCCAGCAGCTCCCCTAGTGGGGCGGGGGGGCGCCTAAATGAGCAGTTCTTC. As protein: CASSSPSGAGGRLNEQFF.

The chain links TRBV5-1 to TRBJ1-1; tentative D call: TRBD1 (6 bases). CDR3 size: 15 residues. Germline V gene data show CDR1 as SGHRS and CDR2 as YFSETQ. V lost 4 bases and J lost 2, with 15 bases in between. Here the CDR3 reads CASSGGQSINTEAFF. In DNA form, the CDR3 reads TGCGCCAGCAGCGGAGGACAGTCTATCAACACTGAAGCTTTCTTT.

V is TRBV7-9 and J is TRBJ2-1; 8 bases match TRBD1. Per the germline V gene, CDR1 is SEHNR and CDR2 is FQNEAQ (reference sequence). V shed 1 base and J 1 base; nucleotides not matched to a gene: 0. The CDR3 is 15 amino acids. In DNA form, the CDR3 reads TGTGCCAGCAGCTTAGACAGGGGGTCCTACAATGAGCAGTTCTTC. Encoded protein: CASSLDRGSYNEQFF.

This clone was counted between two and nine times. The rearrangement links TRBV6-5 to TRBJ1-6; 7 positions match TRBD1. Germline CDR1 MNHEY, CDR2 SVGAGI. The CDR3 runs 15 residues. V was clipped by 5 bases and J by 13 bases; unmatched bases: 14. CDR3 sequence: CASSTGGAGGRPLHF. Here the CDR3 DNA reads TGTGCCAGCAGTACCGGTGGGGCAGGGGGGAGGCCCCTCCACTTT.

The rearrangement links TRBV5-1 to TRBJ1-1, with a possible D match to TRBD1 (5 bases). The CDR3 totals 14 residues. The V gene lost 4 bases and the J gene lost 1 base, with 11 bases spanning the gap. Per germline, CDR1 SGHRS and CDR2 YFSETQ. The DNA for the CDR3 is TGCGCCAGCAGCCGCCTGGGGGGGAACACTGAAGCTTTCTTT. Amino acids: CASSRLGGNTEAFF.

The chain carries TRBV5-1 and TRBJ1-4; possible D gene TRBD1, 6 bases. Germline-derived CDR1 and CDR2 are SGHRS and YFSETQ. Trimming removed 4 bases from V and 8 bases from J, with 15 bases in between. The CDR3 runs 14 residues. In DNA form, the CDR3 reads TGCGCCAGCAGCCCGGGACATAGGGACGAAAAACTGTTTTTT. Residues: CASSPGHRDEKLFF.

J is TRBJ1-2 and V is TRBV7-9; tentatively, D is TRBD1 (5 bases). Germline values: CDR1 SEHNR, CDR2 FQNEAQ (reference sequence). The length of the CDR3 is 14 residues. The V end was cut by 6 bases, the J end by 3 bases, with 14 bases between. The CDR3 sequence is CASRPQGADYGYTF. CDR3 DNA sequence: TGTGCCAGCAGACCCCAGGGCGCCGACTATGGCTACACCTTC.

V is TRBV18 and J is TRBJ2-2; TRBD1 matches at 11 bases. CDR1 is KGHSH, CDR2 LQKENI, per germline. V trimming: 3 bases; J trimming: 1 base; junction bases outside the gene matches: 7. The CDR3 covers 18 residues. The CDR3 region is CASSPDLGQGVNTGELFF. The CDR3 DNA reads TGTGCCAGCTCACCCGATTTGGGACAGGGGGTGAACACCGGGGAGCTGTTTTTT.

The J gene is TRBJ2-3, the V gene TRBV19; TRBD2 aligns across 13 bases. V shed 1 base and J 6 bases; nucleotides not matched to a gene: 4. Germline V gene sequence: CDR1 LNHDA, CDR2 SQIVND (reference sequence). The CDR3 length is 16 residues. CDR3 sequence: CASSIGEGLAGDTQYF. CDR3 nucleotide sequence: TGTGCCAGTAGTATAGGAGAGGGACTAGCGGGGGATACGCAGTATTTT.

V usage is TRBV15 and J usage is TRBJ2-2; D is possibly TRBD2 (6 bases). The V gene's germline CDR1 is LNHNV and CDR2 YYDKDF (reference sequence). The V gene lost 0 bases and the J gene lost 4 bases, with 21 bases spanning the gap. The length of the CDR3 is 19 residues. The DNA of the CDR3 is TGTGCCACCAGCAGAGATCGGGAGACTACTGCGCGAAGCACCGGGGAGCTGTTTTTT. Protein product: CATSRDRETTARSTGELFF.

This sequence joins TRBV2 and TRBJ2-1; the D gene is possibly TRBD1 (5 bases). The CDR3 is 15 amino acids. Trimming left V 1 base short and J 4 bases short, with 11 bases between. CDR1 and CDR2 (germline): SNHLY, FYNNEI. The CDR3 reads CASSEDRQGYNEQFF. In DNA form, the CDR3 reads TGTGCCAGCAGTGAAGATCGGCAGGGTTACAATGAGCAGTTCTTC.

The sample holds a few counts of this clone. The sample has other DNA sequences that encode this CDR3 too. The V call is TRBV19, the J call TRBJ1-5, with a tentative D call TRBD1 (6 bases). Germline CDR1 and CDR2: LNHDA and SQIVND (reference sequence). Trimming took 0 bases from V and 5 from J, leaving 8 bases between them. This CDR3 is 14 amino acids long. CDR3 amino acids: CASSIDPGDQPQHF. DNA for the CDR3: TGTGCCAGTAGTATAGACCCAGGGGATCAGCCCCAGCATTTT.

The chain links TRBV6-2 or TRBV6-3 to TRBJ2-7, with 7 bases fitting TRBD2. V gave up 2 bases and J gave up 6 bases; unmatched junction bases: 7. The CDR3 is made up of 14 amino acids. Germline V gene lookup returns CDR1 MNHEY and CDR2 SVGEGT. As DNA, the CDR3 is TGTGCCAGCAGTTACATACCGCCGGGGGGCGAGCAGTACGTC. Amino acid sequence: CASSYIPPGGEQYV.

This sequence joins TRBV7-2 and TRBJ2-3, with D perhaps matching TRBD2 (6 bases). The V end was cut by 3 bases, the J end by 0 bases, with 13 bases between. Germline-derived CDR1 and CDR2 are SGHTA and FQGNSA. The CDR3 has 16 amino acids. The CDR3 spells CASSFMTSPSTDTQYF. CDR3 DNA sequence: TGTGCCAGCAGCTTTATGACTAGTCCTAGCACAGATACGCAGTATTTT.

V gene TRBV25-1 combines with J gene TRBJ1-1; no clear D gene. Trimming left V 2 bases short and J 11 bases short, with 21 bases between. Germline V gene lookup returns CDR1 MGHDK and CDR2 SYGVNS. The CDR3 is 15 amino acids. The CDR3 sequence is CASSEREPGRAAAFF. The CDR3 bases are TGTGCCAGCAGTGAAAGGGAGCCCGGGAGGGCCGCTGCTTTCTTT.

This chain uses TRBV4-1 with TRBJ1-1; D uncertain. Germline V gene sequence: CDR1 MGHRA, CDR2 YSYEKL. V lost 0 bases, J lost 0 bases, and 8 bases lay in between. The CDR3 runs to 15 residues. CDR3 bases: TGCGCCAGCAGCCAAGATCTGTATTTGAACACTGAAGCTTTCTTT. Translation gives CASSQDLYLNTEAFF.